The clone carrying this TCR beta chain was counted only a few times. The sample comes from a study of blood T cells in healthy people across ages. The CDR3 has 16 residues. Trimming stripped 6 bases from V and 7 bases from J, with 25 bases between. Germline loops: CDR1 MNHNS, CDR2 SASEGT. For the second PCR, which ran for about 7 to 11 cycles, a sample-barcoded 5' primer and a J-beta primer mix were used. Each of the cDNA molecules was tagged by a template-switch adaptor with 12 random nucleotides. MiXCR, applied by TCRdb to the 5' RACE reads, yields one record per CDR3 protein. The data hold more than 750,000 distinct CDR3 sequences, with around 29% observed a single time. This sample was also put to use in a study of T cells of mothers and their children. As that study records: At about 1.6 ug per 15 ul, all of the extracted RNA went into cDNA synthesis. Both sample barcodes and 2-4 random nucleotides came from the M1S primer of the second PCR.

Sequenced sample: blood. The origin of this receptor is a woman between 40 and 55 years old in good health. The chain has TRBV6-1 and TRBJ2-7, with D possibly TRBD2 on 6 matching bases. The CDR3 spells CASSREPGPRTGEQYF. In DNA, the CDR3 is TGTGCCAGCAGCCGGGAGCCGGGACCCAGGACGGGGGAGCAGTACTTC.